The clone carrying this T cell receptor beta chain was observed a single time. The data were obtained in a study of blood T cell repertoires in COVID-19. Turning to the study itself: Italy, Spain and the United States were the sources of the convalescent and acute COVID-19 samples.

J was trimmed by 2 bases and V by 0 bases; bases with no gene match: 3. There are 15 residues in the CDR3. The germline gives CDR1 SGHTA, CDR2 FQGTGA. Enrollment of patients from Seattle took place during active infection, with longitudinal follow-up. Libraries were prepared by immunoSEQ multiplex PCR; TCRdb keeps only in-frame clonotypes and omits some of them. The table lists more than 75,000 clones, roughly 90% of them singletons. The source material was peripheral blood. The genes are TRBV7-3 and TRBJ2-7; 8 bases line up with TRBD2. This receptor was obtained from a man aged 45-65 years with COVID-19, enrolled during active disease. CDR3 sequence: CASSLTPGGPYEQYF. Here the CDR3 DNA reads TGTGCCAGCAGCTTAACACCGGGGGGGCCCTACGAGCAGTACTTC.